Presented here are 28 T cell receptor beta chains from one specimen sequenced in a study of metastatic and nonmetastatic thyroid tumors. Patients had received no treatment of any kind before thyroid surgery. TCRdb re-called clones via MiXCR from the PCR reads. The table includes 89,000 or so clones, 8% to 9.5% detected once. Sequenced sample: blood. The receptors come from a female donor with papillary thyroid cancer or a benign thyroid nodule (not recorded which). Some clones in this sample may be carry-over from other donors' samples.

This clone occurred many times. The CDR3 here is CASSPGQGTYNEQFF. The CDR3 nucleotides are TGCGCCAGCAGCCCTGGACAGGGCACCTACAATGAGCAGTTCTTC. The chain couples TRBV5-1 to TRBJ2-1, with 8 bases that match TRBD1. Germline V lookup: CDR1 SGHRS, CDR2 YFSETQ. V was clipped by 4 bases and J by 2 bases; unmatched bases: 5. The CDR3 extends over 15 amino acids. Variable domain in full (rest from reference TRBV5-1 and TRBJ2-1): KAGVTQTPRYLIKTRGQQVTLSCSPISGHRSVSWYQQTPGQGLQFLFEYFSETQRNKGNFPGRFSGRQFSNSRSEMNVSTLELGDSALYLCASSPGQGTYNEQFFGPGTRLTVL.

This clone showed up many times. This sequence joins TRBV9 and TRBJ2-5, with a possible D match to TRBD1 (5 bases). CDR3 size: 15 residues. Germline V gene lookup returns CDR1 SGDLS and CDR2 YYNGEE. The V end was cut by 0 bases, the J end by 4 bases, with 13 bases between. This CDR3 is CASSVAGRNAETQYF. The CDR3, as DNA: TGTGCCAGCAGCGTAGCAGGGCGCAATGCAGAGACCCAGTACTTC.

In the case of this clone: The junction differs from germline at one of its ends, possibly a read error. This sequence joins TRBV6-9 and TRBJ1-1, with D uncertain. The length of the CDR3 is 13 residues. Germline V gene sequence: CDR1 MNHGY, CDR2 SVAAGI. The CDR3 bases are TGCGCCAGCAGTGAGTACCGGAACACTGAAGCTTTCTTT. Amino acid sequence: CASSEYRNTEAFF.

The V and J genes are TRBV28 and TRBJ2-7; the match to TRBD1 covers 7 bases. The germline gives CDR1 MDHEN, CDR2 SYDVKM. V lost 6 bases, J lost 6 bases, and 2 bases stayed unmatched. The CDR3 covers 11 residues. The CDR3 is CASRGQCEQYF. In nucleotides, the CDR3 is TGTGCCAGCAGGGGACAGTGCGAGCAGTACTTC.

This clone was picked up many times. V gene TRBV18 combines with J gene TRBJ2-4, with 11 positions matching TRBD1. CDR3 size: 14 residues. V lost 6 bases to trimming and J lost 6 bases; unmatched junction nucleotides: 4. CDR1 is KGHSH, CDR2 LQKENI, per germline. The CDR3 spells CASSLGQGVNIQYF. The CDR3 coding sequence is TGTGCCAGCTCCCTGGGACAGGGGGTAAACATTCAGTACTTC.

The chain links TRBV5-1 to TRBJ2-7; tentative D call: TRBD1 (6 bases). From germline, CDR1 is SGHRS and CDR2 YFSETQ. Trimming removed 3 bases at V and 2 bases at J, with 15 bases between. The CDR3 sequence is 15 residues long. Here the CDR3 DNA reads TGCGCCAGCAGCTCGTCGACAGGTGAGACCTACGAGCAGTACTTC. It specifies CASSSSTGETYEQYF.

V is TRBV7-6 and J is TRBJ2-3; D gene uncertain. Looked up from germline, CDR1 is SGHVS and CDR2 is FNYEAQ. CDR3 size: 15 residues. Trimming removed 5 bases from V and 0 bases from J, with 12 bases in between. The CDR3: CASSLWSTSTDTQYF. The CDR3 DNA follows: TGTGCCAGCAGCCTGTGGAGTACTAGCACAGATACGCAGTATTTT.

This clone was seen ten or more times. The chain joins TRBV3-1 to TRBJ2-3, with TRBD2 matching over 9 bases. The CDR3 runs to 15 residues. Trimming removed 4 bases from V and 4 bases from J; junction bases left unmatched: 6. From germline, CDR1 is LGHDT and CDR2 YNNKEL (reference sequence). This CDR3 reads CASSPAGGGADTQYF. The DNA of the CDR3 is TGTGCCAGCAGCCCGGCGGGCGGGGGGGCAGATACGCAGTATTTT.

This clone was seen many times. The CDR3 nucleotides are TGTGCCAGCAGTTTAGCGGTGGCGGGGGGCGGAGATACGCAGTATTTT. Translated: CASSLAVAGGGDTQYF. The rearrangement joins TRBV12-3 or TRBV12-4 to TRBJ2-3; 8 bases match TRBD2. With V trimmed by 0 bases and J by 5 bases, 7 bases remained unmatched. The CDR3 is made up of 16 amino acids.

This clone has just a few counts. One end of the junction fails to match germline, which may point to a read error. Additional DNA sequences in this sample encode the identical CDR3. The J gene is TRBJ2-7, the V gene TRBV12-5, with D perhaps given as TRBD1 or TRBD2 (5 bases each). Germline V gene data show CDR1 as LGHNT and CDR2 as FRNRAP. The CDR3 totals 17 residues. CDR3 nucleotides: TGCGCTAGTGGTTCCCGCTTTTGGGACGGAAGCTCCTACGAGCAGTACTTC. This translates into CASGSRFWDGSSYEQYF.

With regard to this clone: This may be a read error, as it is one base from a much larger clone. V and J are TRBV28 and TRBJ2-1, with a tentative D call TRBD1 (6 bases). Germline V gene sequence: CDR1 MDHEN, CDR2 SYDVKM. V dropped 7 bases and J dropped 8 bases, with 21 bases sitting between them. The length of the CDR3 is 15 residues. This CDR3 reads CASIRIDRFGDEQFF. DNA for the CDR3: TGTGCCAGCATCCGGATAGACAGGTTTGGGGATGAGCAGTTCTTC.

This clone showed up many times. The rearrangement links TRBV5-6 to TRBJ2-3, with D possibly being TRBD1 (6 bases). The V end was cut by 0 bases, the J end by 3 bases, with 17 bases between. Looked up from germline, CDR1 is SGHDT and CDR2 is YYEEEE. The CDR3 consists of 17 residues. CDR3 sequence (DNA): TGTGCCAGCAGCTTGGTGACCGGGACAAAAGGGACAGATACGCAGTATTTT. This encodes CASSLVTGTKGTDTQYF. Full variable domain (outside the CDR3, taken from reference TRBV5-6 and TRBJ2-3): DAGVTQSPTHLIKTRGQQVTLRCSPKSGHDTVSWYQQALGQGPQFIFQYYEEEERQRGNFPDRFSGHQFPNYSSELNVNALLLGDSALYLCASSLVTGTKGTDTQYFGPGTRLTVL.

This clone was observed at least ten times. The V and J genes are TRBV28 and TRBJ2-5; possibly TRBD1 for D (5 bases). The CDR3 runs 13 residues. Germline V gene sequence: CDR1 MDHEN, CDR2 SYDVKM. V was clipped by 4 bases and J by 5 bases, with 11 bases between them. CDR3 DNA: TGTGCCAGCAGTTCCAGGGTGGGGGAGACCCAGTACTTC. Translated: CASSSRVGETQYF.

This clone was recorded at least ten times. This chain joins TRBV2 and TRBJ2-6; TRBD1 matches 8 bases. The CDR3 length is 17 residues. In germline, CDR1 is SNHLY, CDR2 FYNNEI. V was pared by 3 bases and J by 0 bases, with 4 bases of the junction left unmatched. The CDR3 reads CASSETGANSGANVLTF. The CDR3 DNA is TGTGCCAGCAGTGAGACAGGGGCCAACTCTGGGGCCAACGTCCTGACTTTC.

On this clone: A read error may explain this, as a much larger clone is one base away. In DNA form, the CDR3 reads TGTGCCGGCCGAAGGATGACGGCGGGGGAAGCTTTCTTT. Amino acid sequence: CAGRRMTAGEAFF. The J gene is TRBJ1-1, the V gene TRBV19; no clear D gene. This CDR3 has 13 residues. Per germline, CDR1 LNHDA and CDR2 SQIVND (reference sequence). V dropped 11 bases and J dropped 8 bases, with 21 bases sitting between them.

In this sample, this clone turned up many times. The CDR3 spells CATGGRDYTDTQYF. CDR3 bases: TGTGCCACGGGAGGGAGGGACTACACAGATACGCAGTATTTT. V and J are TRBV7-9 and TRBJ2-3, with 8 bases that match TRBD2. The CDR3 runs 14 residues. V was pared by 10 bases and J by 2 bases, with 8 bases of the junction left unmatched. Germline loops: CDR1 SEHNR, CDR2 FQNEAQ (reference sequence).

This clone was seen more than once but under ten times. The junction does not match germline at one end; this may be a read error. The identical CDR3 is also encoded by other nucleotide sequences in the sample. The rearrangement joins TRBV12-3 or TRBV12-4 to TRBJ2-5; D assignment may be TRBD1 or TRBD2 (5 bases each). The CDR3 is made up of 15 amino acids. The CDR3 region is CASGLGRVSQETQYF. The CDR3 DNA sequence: TGTGCCAGCGGTTTGGGGCGGGTGAGCCAAGAGACACAGTACTTC.

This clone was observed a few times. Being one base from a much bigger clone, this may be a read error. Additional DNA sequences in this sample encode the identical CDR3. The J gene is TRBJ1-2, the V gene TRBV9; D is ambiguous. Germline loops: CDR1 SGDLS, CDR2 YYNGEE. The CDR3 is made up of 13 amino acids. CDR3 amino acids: CASASYVNYGYTF. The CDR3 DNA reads TGCGCCAGCGCGTCTTACGTGAACTATGGCTACACCTTC.

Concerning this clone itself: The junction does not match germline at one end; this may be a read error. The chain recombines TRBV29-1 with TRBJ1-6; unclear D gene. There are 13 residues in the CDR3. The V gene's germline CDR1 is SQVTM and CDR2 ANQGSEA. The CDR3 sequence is CSVVEGPISHLHF. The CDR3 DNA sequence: TGCAGCGTCGTGGAGGGTCCCATCTCACACCTCCACTTT. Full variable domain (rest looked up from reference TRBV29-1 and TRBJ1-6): SAVISQKPSRDICQRGTSLTIQCQVDSQVTMMFWYRQQPGQSLTLIATANQGSEATYESGFVIDKFPISRPNLTFSTLTVSNMSPEDSSIYLCSVVEGPISHLHFGNGTRLTVT.

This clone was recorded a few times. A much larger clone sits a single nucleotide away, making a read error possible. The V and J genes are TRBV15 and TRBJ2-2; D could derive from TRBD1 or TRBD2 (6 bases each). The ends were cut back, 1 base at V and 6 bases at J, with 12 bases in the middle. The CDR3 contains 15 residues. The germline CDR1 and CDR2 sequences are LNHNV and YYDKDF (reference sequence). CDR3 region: CATSRAGRGAGELFF. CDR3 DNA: TGTGCCACCAGCAGAGCGGGAAGGGGGGCCGGGGAGCTGTTTTTT.

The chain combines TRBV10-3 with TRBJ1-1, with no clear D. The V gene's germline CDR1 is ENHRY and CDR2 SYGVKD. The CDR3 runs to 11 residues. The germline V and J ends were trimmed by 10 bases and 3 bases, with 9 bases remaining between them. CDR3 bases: TGTGCCACACTCCGGGACACTGAAGCTTTCTTT. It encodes CATLRDTEAFF.

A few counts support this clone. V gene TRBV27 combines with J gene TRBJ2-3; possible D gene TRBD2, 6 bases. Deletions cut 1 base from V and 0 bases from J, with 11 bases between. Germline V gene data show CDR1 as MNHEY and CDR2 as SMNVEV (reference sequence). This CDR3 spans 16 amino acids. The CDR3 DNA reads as TGTGCCAGCAGTTTATTGGGGGGTCCTAGCACAGATACGCAGTATTTT. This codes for CASSLLGGPSTDTQYF.

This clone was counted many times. The DNA of the CDR3 is TGTGCCAGCAGTGATGGCGGGGGGGCCGTAGATACGCAGTATTTT. The encoded protein is CASSDGGGAVDTQYF. The chain combines TRBV6-4 with TRBJ2-3, with 9 bases matching TRBD2. The CDR3 covers 15 residues. Germline-derived CDR1 and CDR2 are MRHNA and SNTAGT. V was clipped by 3 bases and J by 5 bases; unmatched bases: 6.

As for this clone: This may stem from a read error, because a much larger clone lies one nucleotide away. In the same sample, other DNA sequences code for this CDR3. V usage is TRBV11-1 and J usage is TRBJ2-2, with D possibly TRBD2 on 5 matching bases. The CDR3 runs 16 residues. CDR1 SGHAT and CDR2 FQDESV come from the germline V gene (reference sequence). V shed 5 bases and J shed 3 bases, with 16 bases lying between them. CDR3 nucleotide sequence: TGTGCCAGCAGCCCCAGACCACGGCGGGACACCGGGGAGCTGTTTTTT. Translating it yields CASSPRPRRDTGELFF.

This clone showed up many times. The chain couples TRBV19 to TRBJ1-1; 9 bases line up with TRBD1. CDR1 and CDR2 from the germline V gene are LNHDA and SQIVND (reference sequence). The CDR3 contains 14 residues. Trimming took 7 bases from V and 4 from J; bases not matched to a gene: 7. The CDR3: CASILQGAATEAFF. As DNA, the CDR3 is TGTGCCAGTATATTACAGGGGGCAGCCACTGAAGCTTTCTTT.

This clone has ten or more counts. CDR3 in amino acids: CASCEQGFGTQYF. DNA of the CDR3: TGTGCCAGTTGCGAACAGGGCTTCGGTACGCAGTATTTT. The V and J genes are TRBV19 and TRBJ2-3, with D possibly matching TRBD1 (6 bases). Germline V lookup: CDR1 LNHDA, CDR2 SQIVND (reference sequence). This CDR3 comprises 13 residues. Trimming removed 8 bases at V and 8 bases at J, with 17 bases between.

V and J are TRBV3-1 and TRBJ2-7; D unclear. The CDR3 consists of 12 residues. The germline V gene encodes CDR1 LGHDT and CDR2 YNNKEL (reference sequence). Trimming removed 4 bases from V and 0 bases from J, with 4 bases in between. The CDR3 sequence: CASSPDSYEQYF. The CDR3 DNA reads TGTGCCAGCAGCCCGGACTCCTACGAGCAGTACTTC.

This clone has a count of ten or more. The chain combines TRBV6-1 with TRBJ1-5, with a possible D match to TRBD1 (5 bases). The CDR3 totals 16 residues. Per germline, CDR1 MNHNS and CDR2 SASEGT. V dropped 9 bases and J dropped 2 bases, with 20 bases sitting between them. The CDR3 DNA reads TGTGCCAGTGACTTTGGCGGCTGGGGCGGCAATCAGCCCCAGCATTTT. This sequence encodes CASDFGGWGGNQPQHF.